This TCR beta chain emerged from a study of T cell changes during pregnancy in multiple sclerosis (dated by TCRdb to between 2018 and 2020). A note on the overall study: Changes in the T cell repertoire over the course of pregnancy were examined in this study in women with multiple sclerosis.

Receptors were amplified or captured by the immunoSEQ multiplex PCR assay. TCRdb's version of the immuneACCESS table is confined to in-frame rearrangements and falls short of the full clone set. An unresolved V gene accounts for under half of the shortfall where checked; the remainder is of unknown origin. Present in this sample are approximately 85,000 clones, approximately 93% of which were seen just once. The biggest ten clones account for 2.5% to 3% of the sample. This clone was found a few times. The antigen it binds to is not known. No much larger clonotype is one base removed from it; base qualities were not supplied. Taken from the germline V gene, the CDR1 and CDR2 loops are MNHNS and SASEGT. Counted from cysteine to phenylalanine, this CDR3 has 14 amino acids. The sequence is cut down to CDR3 DNA, 42 bases in frame from base 1. Trimming takes 3 bases off V and 1 base off J; junction bases not matched to a gene: 2.

The chain uses TRBV6-1 and TRBJ1-1; TRBD1 matches 7 bases in the middle. Sequencing used peripheral blood, obtained in the first trimester of pregnancy. The receptor comes from a female donor with multiple sclerosis, enrolled in a pregnancy study. The DNA sequence is given as TGTGCCAGCAGTGACGGACAGGAGAACACTGAAGCTTTCTTT. Translated, it reads CASSDGQENTEAFF.